This T cell receptor (beta chain) appears in the sequencing data of a study of T cell responses to AZD1222 COVID-19 vaccine. About the study: Pooled together were second doses at about 4 or about 12 weeks.

The study's findings and limits: Donors were chiefly white British, with a greater number of females, and clonal diversity was perhaps underestimated. Reportedly, nearly half of unique spike TCRs recognized epitopes outside B.1.351/B.1.1.7 mutations. Two AZD1222 doses significantly raised spike-specific TCR breadth and depth over controls.

CDR3 length: 15 residues. V shed 2 bases, J shed 5 bases, and the junction held 9 bases outside the gene matches. Germline CDR1 is SGHKS and CDR2 is YYEKEE (reference sequence). The data were produced by immunoSEQ multiplex PCR, yet TCRdb's version contains in-frame clones alone and is incomplete. Of 110,000 to 150,000 clones in the sample, 80% to 90% were seen once. About this clone itself: What it recognizes is unknown.

The receptor was derived from an adult in good health. The genes are TRBV5-5 and TRBJ2-7, with 8 bases that match TRBD1. Specimen: peripheral blood, collected on day 0 of AZD1222 vaccination. CDR3 region: CASSLGQGAFDEQYF. The CDR3 DNA reads TGTGCCAGCAGCTTAGGACAGGGAGCCTTCGACGAGCAGTACTTC.